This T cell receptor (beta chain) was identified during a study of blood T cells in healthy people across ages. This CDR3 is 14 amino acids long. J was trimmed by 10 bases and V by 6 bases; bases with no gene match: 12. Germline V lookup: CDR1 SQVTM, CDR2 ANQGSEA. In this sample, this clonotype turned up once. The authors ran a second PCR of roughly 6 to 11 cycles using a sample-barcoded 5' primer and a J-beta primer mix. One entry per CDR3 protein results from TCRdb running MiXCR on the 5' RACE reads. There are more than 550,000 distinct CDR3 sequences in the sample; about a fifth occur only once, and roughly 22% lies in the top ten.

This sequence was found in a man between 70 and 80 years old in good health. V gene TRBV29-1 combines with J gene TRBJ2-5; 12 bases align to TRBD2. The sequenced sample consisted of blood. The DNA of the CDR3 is TGCAGCGTAACCGCACTAGCGGGAGGCTTTATCCAGTACTTC. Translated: CSVTALAGGFIQYF.